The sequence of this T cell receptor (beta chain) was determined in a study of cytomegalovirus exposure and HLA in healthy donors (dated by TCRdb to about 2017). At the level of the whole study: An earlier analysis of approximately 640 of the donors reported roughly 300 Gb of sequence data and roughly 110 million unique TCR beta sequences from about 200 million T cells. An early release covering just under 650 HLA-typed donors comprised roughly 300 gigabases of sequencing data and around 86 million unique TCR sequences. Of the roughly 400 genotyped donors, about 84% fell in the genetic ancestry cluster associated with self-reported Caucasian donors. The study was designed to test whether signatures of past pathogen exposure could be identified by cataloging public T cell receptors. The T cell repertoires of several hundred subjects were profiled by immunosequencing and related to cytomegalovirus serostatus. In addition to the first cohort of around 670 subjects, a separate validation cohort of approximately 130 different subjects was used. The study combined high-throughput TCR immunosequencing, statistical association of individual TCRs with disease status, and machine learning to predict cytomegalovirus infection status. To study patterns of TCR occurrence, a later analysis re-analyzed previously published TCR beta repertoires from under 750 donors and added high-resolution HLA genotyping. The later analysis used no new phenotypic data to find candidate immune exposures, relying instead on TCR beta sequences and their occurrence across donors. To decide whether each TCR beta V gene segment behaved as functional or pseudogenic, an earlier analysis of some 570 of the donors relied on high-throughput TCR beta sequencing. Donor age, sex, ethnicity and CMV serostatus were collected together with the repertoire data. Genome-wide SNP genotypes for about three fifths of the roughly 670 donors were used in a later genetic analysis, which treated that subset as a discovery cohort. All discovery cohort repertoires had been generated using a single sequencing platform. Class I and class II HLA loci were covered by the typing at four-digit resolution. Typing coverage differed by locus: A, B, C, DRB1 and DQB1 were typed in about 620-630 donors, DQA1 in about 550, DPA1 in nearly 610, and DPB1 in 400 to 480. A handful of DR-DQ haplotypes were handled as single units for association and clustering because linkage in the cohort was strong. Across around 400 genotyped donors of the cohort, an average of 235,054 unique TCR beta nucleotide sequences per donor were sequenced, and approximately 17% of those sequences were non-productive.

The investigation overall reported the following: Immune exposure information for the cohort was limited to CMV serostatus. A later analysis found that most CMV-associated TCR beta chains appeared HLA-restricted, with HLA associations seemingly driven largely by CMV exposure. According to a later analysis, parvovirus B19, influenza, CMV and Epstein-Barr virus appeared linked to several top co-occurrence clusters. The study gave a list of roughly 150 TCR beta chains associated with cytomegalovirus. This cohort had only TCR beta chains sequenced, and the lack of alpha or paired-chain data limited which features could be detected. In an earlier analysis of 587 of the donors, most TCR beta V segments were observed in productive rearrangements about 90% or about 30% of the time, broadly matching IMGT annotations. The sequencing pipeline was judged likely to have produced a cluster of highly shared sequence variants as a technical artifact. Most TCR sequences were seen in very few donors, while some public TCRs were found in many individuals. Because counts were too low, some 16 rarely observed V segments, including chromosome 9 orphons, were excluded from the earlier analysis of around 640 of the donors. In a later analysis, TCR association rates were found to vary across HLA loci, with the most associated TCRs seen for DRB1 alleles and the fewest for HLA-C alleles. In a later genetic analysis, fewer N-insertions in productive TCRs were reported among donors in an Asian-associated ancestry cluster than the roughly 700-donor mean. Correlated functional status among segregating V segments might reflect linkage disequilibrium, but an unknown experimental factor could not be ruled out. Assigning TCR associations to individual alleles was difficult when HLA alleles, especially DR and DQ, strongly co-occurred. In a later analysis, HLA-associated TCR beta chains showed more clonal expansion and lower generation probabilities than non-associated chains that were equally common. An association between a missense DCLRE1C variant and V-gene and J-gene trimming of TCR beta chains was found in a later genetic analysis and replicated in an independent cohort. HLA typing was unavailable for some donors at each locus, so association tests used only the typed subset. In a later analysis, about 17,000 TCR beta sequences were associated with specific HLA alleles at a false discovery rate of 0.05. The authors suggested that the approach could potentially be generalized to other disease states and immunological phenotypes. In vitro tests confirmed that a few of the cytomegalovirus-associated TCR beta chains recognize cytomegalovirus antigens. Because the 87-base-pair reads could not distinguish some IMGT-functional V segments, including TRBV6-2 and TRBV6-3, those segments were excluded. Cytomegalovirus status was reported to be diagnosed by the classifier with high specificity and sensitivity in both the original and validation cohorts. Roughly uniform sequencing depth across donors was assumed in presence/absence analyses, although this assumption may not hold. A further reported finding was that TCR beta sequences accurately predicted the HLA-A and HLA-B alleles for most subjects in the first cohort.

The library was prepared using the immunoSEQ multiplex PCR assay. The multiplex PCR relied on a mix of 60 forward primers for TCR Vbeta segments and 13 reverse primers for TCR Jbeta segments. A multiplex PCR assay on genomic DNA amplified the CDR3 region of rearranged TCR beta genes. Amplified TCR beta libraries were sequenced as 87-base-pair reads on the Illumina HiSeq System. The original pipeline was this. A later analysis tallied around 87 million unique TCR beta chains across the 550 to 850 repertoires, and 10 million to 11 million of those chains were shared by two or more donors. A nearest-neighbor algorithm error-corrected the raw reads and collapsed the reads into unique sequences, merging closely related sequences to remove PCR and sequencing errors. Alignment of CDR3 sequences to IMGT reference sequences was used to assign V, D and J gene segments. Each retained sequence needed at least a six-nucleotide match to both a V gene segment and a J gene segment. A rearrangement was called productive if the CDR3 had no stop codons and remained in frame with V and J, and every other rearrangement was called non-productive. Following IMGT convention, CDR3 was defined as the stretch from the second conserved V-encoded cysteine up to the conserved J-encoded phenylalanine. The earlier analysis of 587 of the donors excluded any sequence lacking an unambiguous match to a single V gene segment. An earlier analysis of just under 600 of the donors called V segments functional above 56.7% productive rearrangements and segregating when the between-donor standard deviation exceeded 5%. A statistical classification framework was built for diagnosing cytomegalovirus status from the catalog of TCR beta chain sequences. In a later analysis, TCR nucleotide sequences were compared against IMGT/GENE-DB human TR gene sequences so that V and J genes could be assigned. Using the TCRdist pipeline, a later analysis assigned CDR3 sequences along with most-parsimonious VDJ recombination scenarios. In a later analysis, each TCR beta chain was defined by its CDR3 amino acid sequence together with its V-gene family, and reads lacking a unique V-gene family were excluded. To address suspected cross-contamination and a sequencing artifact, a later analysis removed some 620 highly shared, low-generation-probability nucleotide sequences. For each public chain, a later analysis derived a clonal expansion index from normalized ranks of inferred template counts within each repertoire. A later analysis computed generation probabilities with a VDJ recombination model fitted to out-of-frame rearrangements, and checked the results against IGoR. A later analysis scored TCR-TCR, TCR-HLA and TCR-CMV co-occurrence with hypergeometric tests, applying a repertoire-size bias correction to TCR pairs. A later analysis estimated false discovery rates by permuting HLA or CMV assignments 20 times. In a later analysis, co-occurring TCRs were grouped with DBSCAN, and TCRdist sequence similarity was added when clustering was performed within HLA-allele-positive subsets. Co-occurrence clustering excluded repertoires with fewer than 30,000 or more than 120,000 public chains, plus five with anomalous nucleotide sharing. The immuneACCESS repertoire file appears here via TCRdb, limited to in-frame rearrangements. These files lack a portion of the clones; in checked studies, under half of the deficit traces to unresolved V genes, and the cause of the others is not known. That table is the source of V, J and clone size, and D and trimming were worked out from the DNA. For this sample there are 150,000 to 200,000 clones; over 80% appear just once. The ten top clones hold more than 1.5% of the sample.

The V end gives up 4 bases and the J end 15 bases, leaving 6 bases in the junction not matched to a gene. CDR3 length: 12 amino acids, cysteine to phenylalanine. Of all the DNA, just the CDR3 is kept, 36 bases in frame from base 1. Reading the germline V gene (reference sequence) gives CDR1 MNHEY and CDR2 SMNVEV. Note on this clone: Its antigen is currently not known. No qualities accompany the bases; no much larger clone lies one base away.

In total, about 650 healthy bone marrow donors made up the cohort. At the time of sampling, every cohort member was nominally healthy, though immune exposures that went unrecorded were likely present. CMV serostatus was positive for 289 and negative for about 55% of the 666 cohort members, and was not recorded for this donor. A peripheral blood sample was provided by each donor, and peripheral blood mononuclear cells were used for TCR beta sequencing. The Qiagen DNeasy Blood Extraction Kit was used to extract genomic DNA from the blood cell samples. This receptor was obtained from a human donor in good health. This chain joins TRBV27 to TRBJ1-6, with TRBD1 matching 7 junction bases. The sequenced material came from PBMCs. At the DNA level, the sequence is TGTGCCAGCAGTTCCTCGGACAGGATCCTCCACTTT. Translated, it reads CASSSSDRILHF.